This entry lists 7 T cell receptor beta chains sequenced from one sample in a study of cytomegalovirus exposure and HLA in healthy donors. The PCR was carried out with 60 Vbeta primers and 13 Jbeta primers. Method: immunoSEQ multiplex PCR; TCRdb's copy keeps in-frame clones and lacks some. The data contain 150,000 to 200,000 clones, over 75% of them seen just once; the ten biggest clones take up roughly 2%. The sequenced sample consisted of PBMCs. All receptors derive from a human donor in good health.

The V call is TRBV4-3, the J call TRBJ2-3; D not resolved. CDR3 length equals 17 residues. Trimming removed 0 bases at V and 1 base at J, with 14 bases between. Germline CDR1 LGHNA, CDR2 YSLEER. The CDR3 sequence: CASSQEHGSFGTDTQYF. DNA for the CDR3: TGCGCCAGCAGCCAAGAACATGGTAGCTTCGGCACAGATACGCAGTATTTT.

The gene calls are TRBV29-1 and TRBJ1-2, with TRBD1 as a possible D gene (5 bases). The CDR3 extends over 16 amino acids. V was pared by 0 bases and J by 4 bases, with 18 bases between. The germline V gene has CDR1 SQVTM and CDR2 ANQGSEA. CDR3 amino acids: CSVEDLFSRQFYGYTF. The CDR3 DNA reads as TGCAGCGTTGAAGATCTATTCAGTCGACAGTTCTATGGCTACACCTTC.

This sequence joins TRBV5-6 and TRBJ2-6, with D maybe TRBD1 (5 bases). In germline, CDR1 is SGHDT, CDR2 YYEEEE. CDR3 size: 14 residues. V lost 4 bases, J lost 1 base, and 6 bases lay in between. CDR3 bases: TGTGCCAGCAGCCACAGGTCTGGGGCCAACGTCCTGACTTTC. Its protein product is CASSHRSGANVLTF.

The chain joins TRBV7-3 to TRBJ2-5; the match to TRBD2 covers 10 bases. The germline CDR1 and CDR2 sequences are SGHTA and FQGTGA. The J segment lost 5 bases and the V segment lost 8 bases, leaving 8 bases of the junction unmatched. The CDR3 length is 14 residues. Here the CDR3 DNA reads TGTGCCAGCGGAGCGGGGGGGCCGAGGGAGACCCAGTACTTC. Translating it yields CASGAGGPRETQYF.

The chain links TRBV23-1 to TRBJ1-5, with D tentatively TRBD1 (5 bases). TRBV23-1 is an ORF for which the function is uncertain. The CDR3 runs 18 residues. The V end lost 1 base, the J end lost 1 base, and 17 bases lay between the germline ends. The CDR3 region is CASSQFGRGMWSNQPQHF. The CDR3 DNA is TGCGCCAGCAGTCAATTCGGTCGGGGGATGTGGAGCAATCAGCCCCAGCATTTT.

This clone was found a few times. The chain has TRBV2 and TRBJ1-1; D possibly corresponds to TRBD1 (5 bases). This CDR3 contains 14 residues. Germline V gene data show CDR1 as SNHLY and CDR2 as FYNNEI. V was shortened by 6 bases and J by 1 base, with 12 bases between the two germline ends. CDR3 region: CASRVWRGNTEAFF. The CDR3 nucleotides read TGTGCCAGCAGAGTCTGGAGGGGGAACACTGAAGCTTTCTTT.

The genes are TRBV7-2 and TRBJ1-2, with D uncertain. V was clipped by 2 bases and J by 8 bases, with 21 bases between them. Germline CDR1 reads SGHTA; CDR2 reads FQGNSA. The CDR3 is 16 amino acids. CDR3 sequence (DNA): TGTGCCAGCAGCTTAACCTGGCCCGCGGGAAGGGAGGGCTACACCTTC. This gives the protein CASSLTWPAGREGYTF.